This T cell receptor beta chain is drawn from a study of cytomegalovirus exposure and HLA in healthy donors. Study-level points and caveats: One variant, a missense change in DCLRE1C, was linked in a later analysis to TCR beta V- and J-gene trimming. Later analysis identified 17,000 or so TCR beta sequences associated with HLA alleles, using a false discovery rate threshold of 0.05. A few chains linked to CMV were shown in vitro to be specific for CMV antigens.

In the PCR, 60 Vbeta and 13 Jbeta primers were used. Repertoires were generated with immunoSEQ multiplex PCR, while TCRdb's copy carries only in-frame clones and drops some. In the table there are 70,000 or so clones, approximately 80% of which are singletons. As concerns this clone: What it binds is unknown.

Trimming cost V 5 bases and J 1 base, with 9 bases left between them. This CDR3 spans 13 amino acids. Germline V gene data show CDR1 as GTSNPN and CDR2 as SVGIG (reference sequence). This rearrangement joins TRBV30 to TRBJ2-1; tentative D call: TRBD2 (6 bases). The clonotype was recovered from a man younger than 30 in good health and CMV-seropositive. The sample comprised PBMCs. In DNA form, the CDR3 reads TGTGCCTGGGGGGGGTTTTCCTACAATGAGCAGTTCTTC. Translation: CAWGGFSYNEQFF.